These T cell receptor beta chains were read from a single sample in a study of blood T cell repertoires in COVID-19. TCRdb's table, derived via immunoSEQ multiplex PCR, lists solely in-frame clones and lacks some. The sample includes over 250,000 clones, 75% to 90% seen only once; the top ten take 10% to 15%. What was sequenced was peripheral blood. Receptors were obtained from a woman in her 70s with COVID-19, enrolled during active disease. The CDR3 runs from the conserved cysteine through the conserved F or W. A D gene is named only where the DNA matches it firmly. Not every row has a clone size; where given, it reads once, few, many or a size class.

abundance,j_gene,d_gene,v_gene,CDR3aa,CDR3nt
.,TRBJ1-5,.,TRBV18,CASSPPGGAVQPQHF,TGTGCCAGCTCACCGCCGGGGGGGGCGGTTCAGCCCCAGCATTTT
.,TRBJ2-1,.,TRBV5-4,CASSEDYNEQFF,TGTGCCAGCAGCGAGGACTACAATGAGCAGTTCTTC
.,TRBJ2-3,TRBD2,TRBV24-1,CATSDTLKLAGGTDTQYF,TGTGCCACCAGTGATACTCTAAAGCTAGCGGGGGGAACAGATACGCAGTATTTT
.,TRBJ1-3,.,TRBV18,CASSLTGTSGNTIYF,TGTGCCAGCTCATTAACAGGCACATCAGGAAACACCATATATTTT
.,TRBJ2-3,TRBD1,TRBV7-3,CASSKGARTDTQYF,TGTGCCAGCAGCAAGGGGGCGCGCACAGATACGCAGTATTTT
once,TRBJ1-2,TRBD1,TRBV2,CASSPRGLANYGYTF,TGTGCCAGCAGTCCCAGGGGGTTAGCTAACTATGGCTACACCTTC
.,TRBJ1-2,TRBD1,TRBV19,CASSRQGAYGYTF,TGTGCCAGTAGCAGACAGGGGGCCTATGGCTACACCTTC
.,TRBJ2-2,TRBD2,TRBV11-2,CASSRSGGNTGELFF,TGTGCCAGCAGCCGTAGCGGGGGGAACACCGGGGAGCTGTTTTTT
.,TRBJ2-7,TRBD1,TRBV7-9,CASSSSGTGNEQYF,TGTGCCAGCAGTTCTTCCGGGACAGGAAACGAGCAGTACTTC
.,TRBJ2-2,TRBD1,TRBV24-1,CATSDPGQGATGELFF,TGTGCCACCAGTGACCCGGGACAGGGGGCGACCGGGGAGCTGTTTTTT
.,TRBJ2-3,TRBD1,TRBV13,CARPGQYTDTQYF,TGTGCCAGACCGGGACAGTACACAGATACGCAGTATTTT
.,TRBJ1-1,TRBD1,TRBV28,CASSHPRTGEEAFF,TGTGCCAGCAGTCACCCCCGGACAGGGGAAGAAGCTTTCTTT
.,TRBJ1-2,.,TRBV5-1,CASSPSGDGYTF,TGCGCCAGCAGCCCTTCAGGGGACGGCTACACCTTC
.,TRBJ2-1,TRBD1,TRBV25-1,CASSESAVDRERGEQFF,TGTGCCAGCAGTGAATCGGCCGTCGACAGGGAACGGGGTGAGCAGTTCTTC
.,TRBJ2-3,TRBD2,TRBV19,CASSVDRLADTQYF,TGTGCCAGTAGTGTGGACAGACTAGCGGATACGCAGTATTTT
.,TRBJ2-5,TRBD2,TRBV4-3,CASSQEAGGPGETQYF,TGCGCCAGCAGCCAAGAAGCGGGGGGGCCGGGGGAGACCCAGTACTTC
.,TRBJ2-1,TRBD2,TRBV5-1,CASSLAGRNEQFF,TGCGCCAGCTCTTTAGCGGGCCGCAATGAGCAGTTCTTC
.,TRBJ1-1,.,TRBV7-2,CASSFGLTEAFF,TGTGCCAGCAGCTTCGGGTTGACTGAAGCTTTCTTT
.,TRBJ2-7,TRBD1,TRBV11-2,CASSSRRDSGCPEQYF,TGTGCCAGCAGCTCCCGACGGGACAGCGGATGTCCCGAGCAGTACTTC
.,TRBJ2-3,TRBD2,TRBV3-1/TRBV3-2,CASSQDQFGGASDTQYF,TGTGCCAGCAGCCAAGATCAATTCGGGGGGGCCTCAGATACGCAGTATTTT
few,TRBJ1-1,.,TRBV5-4,CASSLGEGVTEAFF,TGTGCCAGCAGCTTGGGAGAAGGGGTAACTGAAGCTTTCTTT
.,TRBJ2-4,.,TRBV19,CASSYGSANIQYF,TGTGCCAGTAGTTATGGCTCCGCAAACATTCAGTACTTC
few,TRBJ2-5,.,TRBV5-1,CASSMDGSQETQYF,TGCGCCAGCAGCATGGACGGGTCTCAAGAGACCCAGTACTTC
.,TRBJ2-2,TRBD1,TRBV18,CASSPGTVTGELFF,TGTGCCAGCTCACCCGGGACAGTCACCGGGGAGCTGTTTTTT
.,TRBJ1-5,TRBD1,TRBV6-5,CASKRQGAHQPQHF,TGTGCCAGCAAACGACAGGGGGCGCACCAGCCCCAGCATTTT
once,TRBJ1-1,.,TRBV27,CASNRREANTEAFF,TGTGCCAGCAACCGGAGGGAGGCGAACACTGAAGCTTTCTTT
.,TRBJ2-5,TRBD1,TRBV5-1,CASSLEKGARETQYF,TGCGCCAGCAGCTTGGAAAAGGGGGCGCGGGAGACCCAGTACTTC
.,TRBJ2-1,.,TRBV28,CASSSWRGGFF,TGTGCCAGCAGTTCTTGGCGGGGCGGGTTCTTC
.,TRBJ2-2,.,TRBV24-1,CATSATRTENTGELFF,TGTGCCACCAGTGCCACTAGGACGGAGAACACCGGGGAGCTGTTTTTT
.,TRBJ1-2,.,TRBV12-3/TRBV12-4,CASSLKQGYGYTF,TGTGCCAGCAGTTTAAAACAGGGCTATGGCTACACCTTC
.,TRBJ2-1,.,TRBV27,CASSQGNEQFF,TGTGCCAGCTCTCAGGGGAATGAGCAGTTCTTC
.,TRBJ1-2,TRBD1,TRBV5-4,CASSAKQGIYGYTF,TGTGCCAGCAGCGCGAAACAGGGGATCTATGGCTACACCTTC
.,TRBJ2-2,.,TRBV5-1,CASSLEATNTGELFF,TGCGCCAGCAGCTTGGAAGCAACGAACACCGGGGAGCTGTTTTTT
once,TRBJ1-1,TRBD1,TRBV18,CASSRQGDGTEAFF,TGTGCCAGCTCCAGACAGGGGGACGGCACTGAAGCTTTCTTT
.,TRBJ1-5,TRBD1,TRBV28,CASSLGTGVYQPQHF,TGTGCCAGCAGTTTAGGGACAGGGGTCTATCAGCCCCAGCATTTT
.,TRBJ2-2,.,TRBV4-1,CASSDRDIGGELFF,TGCGCCAGCAGCGACAGAGACATCGGGGGGGAGCTGTTTTTT
.,TRBJ1-2,.,TRBV9,CASSVGWGDGYTF,TGTGCCAGCAGCGTAGGGTGGGGCGATGGCTACACCTTC
.,TRBJ1-5,TRBD1,TRBV7-8,CASSWGQGSNQPQHF,TGTGCCAGCAGCTGGGGACAGGGGAGCAATCAGCCCCAGCATTTT
.,TRBJ2-5,TRBD1,TRBV12-3/TRBV12-4,CASRGDRGETQYF,TGTGCCAGCAGGGGGGACAGGGGAGAGACCCAGTACTTC
.,TRBJ1-1,TRBD1,TRBV19,CASARDRDTEAFF,TGTGCCTCCGCCCGGGACAGGGACACTGAAGCTTTCTTT
.,TRBJ2-7,.,TRBV3-1/TRBV3-2,CASSQGGLDVREQYF,TGTGCCAGCAGCCAAGGGGGACTTGACGTACGTGAGCAGTACTTC
.,TRBJ2-6,.,TRBV14,CASGPSGANVLTF,TGTGCCAGCGGGCCCTCTGGGGCCAACGTCCTGACTTTC
.,TRBJ2-2,TRBD1,TRBV5-5,CASSLAGVGQGPAGELFF,TGTGCCAGCAGCTTGGCCGGGGTTGGACAGGGCCCGGCCGGGGAGCTGTTTTTT
.,TRBJ2-7,TRBD1,TRBV5-1,CASSPGTETYEQYF,TGCGCCAGCAGCCCCGGGACAGAGACCTACGAGCAGTACTTC
.,TRBJ1-1,.,TRBV7-2,CASSLVEDTEAFF,TGTGCCAGCAGCTTAGTCGAGGACACTGAAGCTTTCTTT
.,TRBJ2-1,TRBD2,TRBV7-2,CASSLLGGGEHNEQFF,TGTGCCAGCAGCTTATTGGGCGGGGGGGAGCACAATGAGCAGTTCTTC
few,TRBJ2-7,.,TRBV3-1/TRBV3-2,CASSQVTAVSYEQYF,TGTGCCAGCAGCCAAGTAACAGCGGTCTCCTACGAGCAGTACTTC
once,TRBJ2-2,TRBD2,TRBV24-1,CATSGPLAATGELFF,TGTGCCACCAGTGGCCCTCTAGCGGCAACCGGGGAGCTGTTTTTT
.,TRBJ2-7,.,TRBV5-4,CASSGPADSLSYEQYF,TGTGCCAGCAGCGGCCCAGCGGACAGCCTTTCCTACGAGCAGTACTTC
.,TRBJ1-6,.,TRBV7-2,CASSLVGEGSPLHF,TGTGCCAGCAGCTTAGTAGGAGAGGGATCACCCCTCCACTTT